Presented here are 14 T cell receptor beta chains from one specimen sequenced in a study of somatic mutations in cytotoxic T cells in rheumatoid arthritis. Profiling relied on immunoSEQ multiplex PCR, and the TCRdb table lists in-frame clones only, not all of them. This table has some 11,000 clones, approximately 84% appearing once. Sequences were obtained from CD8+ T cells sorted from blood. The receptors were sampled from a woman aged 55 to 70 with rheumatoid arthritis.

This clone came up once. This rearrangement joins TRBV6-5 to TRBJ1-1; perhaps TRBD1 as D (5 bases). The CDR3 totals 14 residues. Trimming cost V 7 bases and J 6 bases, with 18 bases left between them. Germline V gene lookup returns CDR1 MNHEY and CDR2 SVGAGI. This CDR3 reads CASKIGVGAAEAFF. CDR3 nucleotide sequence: TGTGCCAGCAAGATAGGGGTGGGTGCAGCTGAAGCTTTCTTT.

CDR3 nucleotide sequence: TGTGCCAGTTCGTTAGCGGGAGGGCCCTACGAGCAGTACTTC. Translated: CASSLAGGPYEQYF. The chain recombines TRBV19 with TRBJ2-7, with TRBD2 matching 11 bases. CDR3 length: 14 residues. Germline loops: CDR1 LNHDA, CDR2 SQIVND (reference sequence). V lost 8 bases and J lost 2; bases outside the gene matches: 5.

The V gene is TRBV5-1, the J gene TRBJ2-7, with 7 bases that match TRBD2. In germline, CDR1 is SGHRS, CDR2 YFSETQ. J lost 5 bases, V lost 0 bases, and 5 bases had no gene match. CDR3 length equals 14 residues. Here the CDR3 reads CASSLGGEGHEQYF. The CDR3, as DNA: TGCGCCAGCAGCTTGGGGGGGGAGGGCCACGAGCAGTACTTC.

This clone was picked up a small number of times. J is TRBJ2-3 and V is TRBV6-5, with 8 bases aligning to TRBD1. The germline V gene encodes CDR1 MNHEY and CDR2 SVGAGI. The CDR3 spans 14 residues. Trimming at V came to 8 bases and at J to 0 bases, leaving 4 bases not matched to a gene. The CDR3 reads CASGNRGSTDTQYF. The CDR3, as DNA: TGTGCCAGCGGAAACAGGGGGAGCACAGATACGCAGTATTTT.

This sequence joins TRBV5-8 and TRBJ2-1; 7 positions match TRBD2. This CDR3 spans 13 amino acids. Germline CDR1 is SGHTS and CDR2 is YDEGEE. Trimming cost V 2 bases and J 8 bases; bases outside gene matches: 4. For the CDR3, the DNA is TGTGCCAGCAGCTTTTTTGGGGGGGATGAGCAGTTCTTC. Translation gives CASSFFGGDEQFF. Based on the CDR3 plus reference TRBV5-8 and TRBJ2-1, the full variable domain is EAGVTQSPTHLIKTRGQQATLRCSPISGHTSVYWYQQALGLGLQFLLWYDEGEERNRGNFPPRFSGRQFPNYSSELNVNALELEDSALYLCASSFFGGDEQFFGPGTRLTVL.

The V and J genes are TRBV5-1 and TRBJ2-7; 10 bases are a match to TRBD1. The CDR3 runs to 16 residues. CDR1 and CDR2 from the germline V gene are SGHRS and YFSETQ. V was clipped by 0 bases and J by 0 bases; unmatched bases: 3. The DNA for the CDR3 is TGCGCCAGCAGCTTGGGACAGGGGGCTAGCTCCTACGAGCAGTACTTC. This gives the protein CASSLGQGASSYEQYF.

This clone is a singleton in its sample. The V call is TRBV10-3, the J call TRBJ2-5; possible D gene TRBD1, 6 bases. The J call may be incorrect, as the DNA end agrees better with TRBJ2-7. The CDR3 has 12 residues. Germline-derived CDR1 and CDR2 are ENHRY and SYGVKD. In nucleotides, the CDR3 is TGTCCTCACAAAAACAGGGTTTTCGAGCAGTACTTC. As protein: CPHKNRVFEQYF.

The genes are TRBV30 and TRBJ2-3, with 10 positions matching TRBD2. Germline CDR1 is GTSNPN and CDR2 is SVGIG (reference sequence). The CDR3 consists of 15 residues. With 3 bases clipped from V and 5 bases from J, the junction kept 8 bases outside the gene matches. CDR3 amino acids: CAWRVAGGTGDTQYF. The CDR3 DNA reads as TGTGCCTGGAGGGTAGCGGGAGGAACAGGAGATACGCAGTATTTT.

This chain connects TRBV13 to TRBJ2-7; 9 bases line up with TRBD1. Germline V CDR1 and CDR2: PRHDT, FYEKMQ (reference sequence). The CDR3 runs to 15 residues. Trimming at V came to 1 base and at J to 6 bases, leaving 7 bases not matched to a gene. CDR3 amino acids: CASSLAPGTGSEQYF. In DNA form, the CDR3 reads TGTGCCAGCAGCTTAGCCCCCGGGACAGGGAGCGAGCAGTACTTC.

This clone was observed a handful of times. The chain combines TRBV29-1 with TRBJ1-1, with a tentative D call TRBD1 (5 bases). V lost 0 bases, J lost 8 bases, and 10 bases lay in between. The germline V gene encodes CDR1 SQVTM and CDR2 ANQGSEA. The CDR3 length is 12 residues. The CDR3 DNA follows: TGCAGCGTTGAAGATCTTAAGGGGGAAGCTTTCTTT. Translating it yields CSVEDLKGEAFF.

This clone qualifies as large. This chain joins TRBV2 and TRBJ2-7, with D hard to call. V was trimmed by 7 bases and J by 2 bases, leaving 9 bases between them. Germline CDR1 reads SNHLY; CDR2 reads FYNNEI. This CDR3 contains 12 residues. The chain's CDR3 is CASKEITYEQYF. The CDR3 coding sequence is TGTGCCAGCAAAGAGATTACCTACGAGCAGTACTTC.

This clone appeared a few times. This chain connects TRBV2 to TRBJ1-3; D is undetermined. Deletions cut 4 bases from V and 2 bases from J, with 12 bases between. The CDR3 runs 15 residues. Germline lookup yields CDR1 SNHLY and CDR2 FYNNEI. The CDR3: CASSAGLAPGNTIYF. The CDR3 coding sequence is TGTGCCAGCAGTGCAGGACTCGCCCCTGGAAACACCATATATTTT.

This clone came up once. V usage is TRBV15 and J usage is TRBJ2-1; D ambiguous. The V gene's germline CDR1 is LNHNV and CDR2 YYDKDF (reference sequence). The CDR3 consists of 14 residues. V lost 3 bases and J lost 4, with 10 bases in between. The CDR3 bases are TGTGCCACCAGCAGGGCGACATCGTACAATGAGCAGTTCTTC. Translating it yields CATSRATSYNEQFF.

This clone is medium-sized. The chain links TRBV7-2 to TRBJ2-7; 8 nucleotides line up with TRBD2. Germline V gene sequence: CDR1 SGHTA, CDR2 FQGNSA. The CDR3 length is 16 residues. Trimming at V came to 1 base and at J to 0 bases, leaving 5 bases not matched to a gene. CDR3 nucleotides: TGTGCCAGCAGCTTAGGCGGGGGACTAGGCTCCTACGAGCAGTACTTC. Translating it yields CASSLGGGLGSYEQYF.